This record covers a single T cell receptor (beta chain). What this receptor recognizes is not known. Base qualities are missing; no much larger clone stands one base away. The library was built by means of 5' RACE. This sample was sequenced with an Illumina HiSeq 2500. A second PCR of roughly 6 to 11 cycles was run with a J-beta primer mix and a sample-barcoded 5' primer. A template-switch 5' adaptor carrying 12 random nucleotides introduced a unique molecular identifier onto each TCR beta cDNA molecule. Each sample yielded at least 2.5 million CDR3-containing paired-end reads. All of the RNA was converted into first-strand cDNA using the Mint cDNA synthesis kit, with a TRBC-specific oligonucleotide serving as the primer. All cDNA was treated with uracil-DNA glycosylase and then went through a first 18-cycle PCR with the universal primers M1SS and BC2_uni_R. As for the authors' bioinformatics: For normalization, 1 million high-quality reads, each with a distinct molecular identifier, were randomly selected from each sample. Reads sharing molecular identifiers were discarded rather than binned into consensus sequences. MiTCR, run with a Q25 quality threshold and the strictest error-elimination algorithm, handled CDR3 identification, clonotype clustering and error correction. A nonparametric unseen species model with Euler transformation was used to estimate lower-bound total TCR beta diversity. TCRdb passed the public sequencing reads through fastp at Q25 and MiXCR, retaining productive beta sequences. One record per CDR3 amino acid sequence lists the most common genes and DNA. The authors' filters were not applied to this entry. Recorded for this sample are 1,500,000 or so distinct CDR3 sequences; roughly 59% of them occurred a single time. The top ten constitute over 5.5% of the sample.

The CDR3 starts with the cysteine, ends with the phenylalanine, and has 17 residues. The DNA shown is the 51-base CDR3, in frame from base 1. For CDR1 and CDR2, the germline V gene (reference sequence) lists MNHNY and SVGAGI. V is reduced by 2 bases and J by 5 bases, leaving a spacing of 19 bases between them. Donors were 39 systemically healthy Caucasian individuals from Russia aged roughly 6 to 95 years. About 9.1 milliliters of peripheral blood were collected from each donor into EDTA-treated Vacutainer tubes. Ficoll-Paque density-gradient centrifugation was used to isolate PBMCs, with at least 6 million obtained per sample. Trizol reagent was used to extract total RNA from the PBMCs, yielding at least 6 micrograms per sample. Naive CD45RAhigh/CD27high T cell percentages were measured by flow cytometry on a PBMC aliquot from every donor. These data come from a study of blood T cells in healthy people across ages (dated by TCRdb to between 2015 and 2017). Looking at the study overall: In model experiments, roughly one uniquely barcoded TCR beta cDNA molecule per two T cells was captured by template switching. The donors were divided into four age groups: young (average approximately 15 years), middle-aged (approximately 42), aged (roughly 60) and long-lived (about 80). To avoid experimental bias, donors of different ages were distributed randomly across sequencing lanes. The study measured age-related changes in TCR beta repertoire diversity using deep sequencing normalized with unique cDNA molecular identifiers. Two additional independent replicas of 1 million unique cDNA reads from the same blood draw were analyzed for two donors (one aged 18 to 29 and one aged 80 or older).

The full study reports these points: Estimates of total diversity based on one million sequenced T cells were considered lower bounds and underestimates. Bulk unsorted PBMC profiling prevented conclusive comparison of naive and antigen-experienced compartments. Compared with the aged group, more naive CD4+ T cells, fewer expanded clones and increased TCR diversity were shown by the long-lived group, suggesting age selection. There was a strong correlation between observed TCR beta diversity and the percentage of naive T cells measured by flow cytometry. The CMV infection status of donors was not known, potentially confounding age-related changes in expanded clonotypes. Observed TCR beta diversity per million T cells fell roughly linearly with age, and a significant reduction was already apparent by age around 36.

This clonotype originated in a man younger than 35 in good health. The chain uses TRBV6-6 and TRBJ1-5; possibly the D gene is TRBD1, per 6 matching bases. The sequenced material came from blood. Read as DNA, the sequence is TGTGCCAGCAGTTACCCAGGGGCCGGGGCCTACCATCAGCCCCAGCATTTT. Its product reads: CASSYPGAGAYHQPQHF.